These T cell receptor beta chains were read from a single sample in a study of cytomegalovirus exposure and HLA in healthy donors. Repertoires were generated with immunoSEQ multiplex PCR, while TCRdb's copy carries only in-frame clones and drops some. The table shows about 150,000 clones, with more than 75% occurring only once. The sequencing input was PBMCs. The receptors originated from a woman between 35 and 50 years old in good health and CMV-seropositive. Both conserved end residues are trimmed from each CDR3.

TRBV5-6 | ASSFYIDTYSSGANVLT
TRBV29-1 | SVVPWTSTYSYNEQF
TRBV18 | ASSPPGDYEQY
TRBV7-9 | ASSLGGRGYT
TRBV5-1 | ASSPLRNSYNEQF
TRBV28 | ASSSRTGARVYGYT
TRBV7-9 | ASSLSGRAHYEQY
TRBV19 | ASSGRGWGQRGQPQH
TRBV6-1 | ASSERSSGRSNEQY
TRBV12-5 | ASGSAGTGREAF
TRBV5-4 | ASSRQQDNEQF
TRBV19 | ASSRTSGTRDTQY
TRBV7-9 | ASSLVGGAIYEQY
TRBV29-1 | SVGGRTGGLAGSPYEQY
TRBV29-1 | SVAAGTSYYEQY
TRBV29-1 | SVVGGIADSTDTQY
TRBV28 | ASSYRSSGLAKNIQY
TRBV18 | ASSPRTFANTGELF
TRBV11-1 | ASGRGSDTQY
TRBV6-5 | ASSYRGATYGYT
TRBV2 | ASSDPRGRGANVLT
TRBV29-1 | NVGGQRPNTEAF
TRBV27 | ASRPLTGTGLFYNEQF
TRBV2 | ASSENLGDTQY
TRBV11-2 | ASSSQGTSYEQY
TRBV7-9 | ASSLVSTSGRVHEQY
TRBV9 | ASSPGQPQNEQF
TRBV28 | ASSIRAPIPGWGQETQY
TRBV14 | ASSQSVISYEQY
TRBV11-2 | ASSQRRDRGPYEQY
TRBV15 | ATSREAWGRVSNQPQH
TRBV11-2 | ASSPVLGLNEQF
TRBV27 | ASSPAQFFFQPQH
TRBV19 | ASSLAGGNNEQF
TRBV27 | ASSSFTNLPGQSYEQY
TRBV6-1 | ASIQGFTGNTIY
TRBV2 | ASSEAVGAESQTRKETQY
TRBV19 | ASSIGRQETQY
TRBV7-2 | ASTDGKARGTQPQH
TRBV6-6 | ASSGSVAKNIQY
TRBV5-1 | ASSLTQGANEKLF
TRBV7-8 | ASSLNQLAGDEQY
TRBV27 | ASSLLGQDYGYT
TRBV5-1 | ASSPLTSGAYEQY
TRBV18 | ASSPGLGQGFREPSYEQY